This section outlines one T cell receptor beta chain sequence together with its context. These data come from a study of blood T cell repertoires in COVID-19. Using immunoSEQ multiplex PCR, the repertoire was profiled, and TCRdb retains in-frame clones only, with some absent. The profile shows about 140,000 clones, about 86% of them singletons. This CDR3 has 13 amino acids. Trimming cost V 5 bases and J 4 bases; bases outside gene matches: 4. The clonotype was recovered from a woman in her forties or fifties with active or convalescent COVID-19. Sequencing used peripheral blood. The chain carries TRBV12-3 or TRBV12-4 and TRBJ1-2, with TRBD1 identical over 7 bases. In DNA form, the CDR3 reads TGTGCCAGCAGTGACAGGGCGGTCTATGGCTACACCTTC. Protein: CASSDRAVYGYTF.